The rows below give T cell receptor beta chains drawn from one sample of a study of PD-1 blockade in classical Hodgkin lymphoma. Repertoires were generated with immunoSEQ multiplex PCR, while TCRdb's copy carries only in-frame clones and drops some. Among 10,000 or so clones listed, approximately 81% were seen once. The sample in question was CD4+ T cells from blood, obtained before the fourth cycle of nivolumab. These receptors all stem from a human donor with classical Hodgkin lymphoma. The CDR3 runs from the conserved cysteine through the conserved F or W. A D gene is named only where the DNA matches it firmly. Only some rows state a clone size, as once, few, many or a class for expanded clones.

d_call: -; v_call: TRBV28; clone_size: -; j_call: TRBJ2-2; cdr3_length: 15; cdr3_nt: TGTGCCAGCAGTTTAGTACTAGCGAACACCGGGGAGCTGTTTTTT; cdr3_aa: CASSLVLANTGELFF
d_call: -; v_call: TRBV5-1; clone_size: few; j_call: TRBJ1-3; cdr3_length: 16; cdr3_nt: TGCGCCAGCAGCTTGTTGGCAGAAAACTCTGGAAACACCATATATTTT; cdr3_aa: CASSLLAENSGNTIYF
d_call: -; v_call: TRBV28; clone_size: once; j_call: TRBJ2-7; cdr3_length: 14; cdr3_nt: TGTGCCAGCAGTTTATTCGGGAGCTCCTACGAGCAGTACTTC; cdr3_aa: CASSLFGSSYEQYF
d_call: TRBD2; v_call: TRBV28; clone_size: -; j_call: TRBJ2-1; cdr3_length: 13; cdr3_nt: TGTGCCACCCTAGCGGGAGTTAGAAATGAGCAGTTCTTC; cdr3_aa: CATLAGVRNEQFF
d_call: TRBD1; v_call: TRBV18; clone_size: -; j_call: TRBJ2-7; cdr3_length: 13; cdr3_nt: TGTGCCAGCTCACCCGACAGGGTAGGCGAGCAGTACTTC; cdr3_aa: CASSPDRVGEQYF
d_call: -; v_call: TRBV5-4; clone_size: few; j_call: TRBJ2-3; cdr3_length: 12; cdr3_nt: TGTGCCAGCAGCGACAGCACAGATACGCAGTATTTT; cdr3_aa: CASSDSTDTQYF
d_call: -; v_call: TRBV4-1; clone_size: -; j_call: TRBJ2-1; cdr3_length: 16; cdr3_nt: TGCGCCAGCAGCCAAGTGGTAGGTGAAGGATTGGGTGAGCAGTTCTTC; cdr3_aa: CASSQVVGEGLGEQFF
d_call: -; v_call: TRBV5-4; clone_size: -; j_call: TRBJ1-1; cdr3_length: 15; cdr3_nt: TGTGCCAGCAGCTTGGTGGGGGAGGGGAACACTGAAGCTTTCTTT; cdr3_aa: CASSLVGEGNTEAFF
d_call: TRBD1; v_call: TRBV27; clone_size: -; j_call: TRBJ1-2; cdr3_length: 16; cdr3_nt: TGTGCCAGCAGTAAAAGGGACAGAATAGAACAACATGGCTACACCTTC; cdr3_aa: CASSKRDRIEQHGYTF
d_call: -; v_call: TRBV5-8; clone_size: once; j_call: TRBJ2-1; cdr3_length: 15; cdr3_nt: TGTGCCAGCAGCTTGGCTTTGCAGGGATACAATGAGCAGTTCTTC; cdr3_aa: CASSLALQGYNEQFF
d_call: -; v_call: TRBV29-1; clone_size: once; j_call: TRBJ2-6; cdr3_length: 13; cdr3_nt: TGCAGCGTTGACAGTGCTGGGGCCAACGTCCTGACTTTC; cdr3_aa: CSVDSAGANVLTF
d_call: TRBD1; v_call: TRBV7-8; clone_size: -; j_call: TRBJ1-5; cdr3_length: 16; cdr3_nt: TGTGCCAGCAGCTTAGCGATCAGGGGGAAAAATCAGCCCCAGCATTTT; cdr3_aa: CASSLAIRGKNQPQHF
d_call: -; v_call: TRBV28; clone_size: -; j_call: TRBJ2-2; cdr3_length: 15; cdr3_nt: TGTGCCAGCACCCTGAGGGGGGGGAACACCGGGGAGCTGTTTTTT; cdr3_aa: CASTLRGGNTGELFF
d_call: -; v_call: TRBV28; clone_size: few; j_call: TRBJ2-7; cdr3_length: 12; cdr3_nt: TGTGCCAGCACCCAATCCCGGGGCGAGCAGTACTTC; cdr3_aa: CASTQSRGEQYF